This T cell receptor (beta chain) was observed in a study of early T cells in non-severe SARS-CoV-2 infection. Study details: The input, bulk RNA from unsorted whole blood, was sequenced, and chains were unpaired.

Findings and caveats of the study: Anti-spike CD8 responses were favored by VDJdb matching, which missed private and CD4 specificities.

V gave up 3 bases and J gave up 3 bases; unmatched junction bases: 4. This CDR3 is built from 15 residues. Germline values: CDR1 MGHRA, CDR2 YSYEKL. This clonotype has ten or more counts. Antigen: not known. Unique molecular identifiers were affixed to single, distinct cDNA molecules. TCRdb re-called the 5' RACE reads through MiXCR, storing one row per CDR3 protein. Of more than 65,000 distinct CDR3 sequences listed, roughly an eighth were seen once; the top ten hold roughly 5%. The receptor was isolated from an adult who was a healthcare worker with PCR-confirmed SARS-CoV-2 infection or an uninfected control (not recorded which). The gene calls are TRBV4-1 and TRBJ2-7; 11 nucleotides align to TRBD2. The sample comprised whole blood. The CDR3 sequence is CASSHEGTSGYEQYF. The CDR3 DNA reads TGCGCCAGCAGCCACGAAGGGACTAGCGGCTACGAGCAGTACTTC.